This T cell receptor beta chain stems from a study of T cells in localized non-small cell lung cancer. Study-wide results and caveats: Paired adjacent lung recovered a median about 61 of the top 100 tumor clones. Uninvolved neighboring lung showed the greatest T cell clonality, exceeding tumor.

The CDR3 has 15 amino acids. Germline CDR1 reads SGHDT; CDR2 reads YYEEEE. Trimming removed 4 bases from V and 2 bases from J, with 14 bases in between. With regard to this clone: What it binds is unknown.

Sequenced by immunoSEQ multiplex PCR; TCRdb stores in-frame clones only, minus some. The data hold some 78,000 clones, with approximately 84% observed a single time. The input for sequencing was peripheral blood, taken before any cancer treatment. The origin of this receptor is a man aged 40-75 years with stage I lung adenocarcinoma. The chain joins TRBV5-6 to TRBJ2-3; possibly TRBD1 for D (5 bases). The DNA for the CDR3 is TGTGCCAGCAGCCTCACCATTGGGGCCACAGATACGCAGTATTTT. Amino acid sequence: CASSLTIGATDTQYF.